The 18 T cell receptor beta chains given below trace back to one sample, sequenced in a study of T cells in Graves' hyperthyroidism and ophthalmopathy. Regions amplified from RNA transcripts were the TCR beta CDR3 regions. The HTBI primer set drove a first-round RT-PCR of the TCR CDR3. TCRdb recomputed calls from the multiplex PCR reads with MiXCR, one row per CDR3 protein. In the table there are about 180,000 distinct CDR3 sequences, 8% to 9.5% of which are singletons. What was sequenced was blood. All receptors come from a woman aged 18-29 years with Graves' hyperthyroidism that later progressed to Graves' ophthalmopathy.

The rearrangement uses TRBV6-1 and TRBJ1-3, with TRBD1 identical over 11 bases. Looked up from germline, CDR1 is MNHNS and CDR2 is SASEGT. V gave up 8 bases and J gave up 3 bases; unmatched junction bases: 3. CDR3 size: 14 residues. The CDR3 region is CASGQGAVGNTIYF. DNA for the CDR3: TGTGCCAGCGGACAGGGGGCAGTTGGAAACACCATATATTTT.

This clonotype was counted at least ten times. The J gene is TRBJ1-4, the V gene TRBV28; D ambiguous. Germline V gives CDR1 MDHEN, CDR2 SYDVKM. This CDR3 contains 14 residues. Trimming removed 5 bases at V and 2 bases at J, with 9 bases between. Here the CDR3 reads CASSQVATNEKLFF. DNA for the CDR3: TGTGCCAGCAGTCAAGTGGCTACTAATGAAAAACTGTTTTTT.

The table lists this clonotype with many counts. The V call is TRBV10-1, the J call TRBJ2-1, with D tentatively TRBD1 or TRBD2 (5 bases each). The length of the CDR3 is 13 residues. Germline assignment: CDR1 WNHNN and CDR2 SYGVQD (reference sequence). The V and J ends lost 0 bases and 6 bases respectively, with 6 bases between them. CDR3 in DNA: TGCGCCAGCAGTGAGTCGGGGGTCAATGAGCAGTTCTTC. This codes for CASSESGVNEQFF.

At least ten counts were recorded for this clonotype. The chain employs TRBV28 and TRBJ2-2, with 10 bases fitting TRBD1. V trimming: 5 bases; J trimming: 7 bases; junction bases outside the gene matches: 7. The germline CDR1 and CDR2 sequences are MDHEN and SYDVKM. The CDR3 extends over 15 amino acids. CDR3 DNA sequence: TGTGCCAGCAGTCCAGGGACAGGGGTGGACGGGGAGCTGTTTTTT. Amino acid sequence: CASSPGTGVDGELFF.

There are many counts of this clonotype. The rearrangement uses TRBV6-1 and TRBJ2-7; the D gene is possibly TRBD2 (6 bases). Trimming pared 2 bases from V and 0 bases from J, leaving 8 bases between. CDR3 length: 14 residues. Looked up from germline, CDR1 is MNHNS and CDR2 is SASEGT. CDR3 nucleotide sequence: TGTGCCAGCAGTGAACAGGGAGGCTCCTACGAGCAGTACTTC. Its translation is CASSEQGGSYEQYF.

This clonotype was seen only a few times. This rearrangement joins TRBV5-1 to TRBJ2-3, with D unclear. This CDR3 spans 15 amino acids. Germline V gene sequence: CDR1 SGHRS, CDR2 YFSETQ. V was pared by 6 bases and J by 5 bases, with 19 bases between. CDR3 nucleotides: TGCGCCAGCAACCCCCCAGGTTACAGAGGAGATACGCAGTATTTT. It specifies CASNPPGYRGDTQYF.

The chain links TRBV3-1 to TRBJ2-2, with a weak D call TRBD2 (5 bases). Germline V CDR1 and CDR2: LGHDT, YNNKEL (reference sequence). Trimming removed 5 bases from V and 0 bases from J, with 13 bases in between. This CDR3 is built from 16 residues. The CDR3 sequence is CASSDRTRANTGELFF. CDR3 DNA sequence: TGTGCCAGCAGCGATCGGACTCGCGCGAACACCGGGGAGCTGTTTTTT.

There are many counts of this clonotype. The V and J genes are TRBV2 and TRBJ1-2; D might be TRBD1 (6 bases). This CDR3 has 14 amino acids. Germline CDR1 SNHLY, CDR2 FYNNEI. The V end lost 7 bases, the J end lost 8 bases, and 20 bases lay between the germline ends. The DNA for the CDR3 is TGTGCCAGCACTGTCGTCAGGGGCTTGGGGGGCTACACCTTC. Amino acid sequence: CASTVVRGLGGYTF.

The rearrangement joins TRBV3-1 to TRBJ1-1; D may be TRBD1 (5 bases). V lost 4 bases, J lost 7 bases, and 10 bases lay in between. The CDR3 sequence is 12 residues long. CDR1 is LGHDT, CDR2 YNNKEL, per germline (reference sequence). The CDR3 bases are TGTGCCAGCAGCCGGGCCCAGGGTGAAGCTTTCTTT. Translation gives CASSRAQGEAFF.

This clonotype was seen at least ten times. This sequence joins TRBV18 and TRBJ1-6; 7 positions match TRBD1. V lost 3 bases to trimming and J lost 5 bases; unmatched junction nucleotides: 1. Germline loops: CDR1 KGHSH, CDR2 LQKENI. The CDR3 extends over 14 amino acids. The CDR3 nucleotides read TGTGCCAGCTCACCCCAGGGGGATAATTCACCCCTCCACTTT. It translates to CASSPQGDNSPLHF.

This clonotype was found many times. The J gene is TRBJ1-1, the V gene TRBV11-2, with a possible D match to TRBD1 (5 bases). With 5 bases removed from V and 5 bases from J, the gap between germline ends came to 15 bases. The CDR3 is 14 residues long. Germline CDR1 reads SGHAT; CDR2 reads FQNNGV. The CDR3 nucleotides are TGTGCCAGCAGCGGCACTCAGGGATATACTGAAGCTTTCTTT. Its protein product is CASSGTQGYTEAFF.

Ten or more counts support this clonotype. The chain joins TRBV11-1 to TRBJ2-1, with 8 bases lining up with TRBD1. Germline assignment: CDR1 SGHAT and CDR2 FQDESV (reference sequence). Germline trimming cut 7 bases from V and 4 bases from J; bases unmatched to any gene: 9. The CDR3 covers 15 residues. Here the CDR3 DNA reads TGTGCCAGCATCGGACAGGGCGCAGGTTACAATGAGCAGTTCTTC. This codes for CASIGQGAGYNEQFF.

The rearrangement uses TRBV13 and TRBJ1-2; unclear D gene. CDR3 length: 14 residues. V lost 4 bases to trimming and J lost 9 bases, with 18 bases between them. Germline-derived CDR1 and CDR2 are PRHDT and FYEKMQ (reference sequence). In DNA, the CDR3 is TGTGCCAGCAGCTCCGCATGGGGTACGCGCCGCTACACCTTC. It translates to CASSSAWGTRRYTF.

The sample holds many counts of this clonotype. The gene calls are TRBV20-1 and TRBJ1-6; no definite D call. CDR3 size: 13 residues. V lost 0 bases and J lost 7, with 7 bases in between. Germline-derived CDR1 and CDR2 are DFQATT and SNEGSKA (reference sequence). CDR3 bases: TGCAGTGCTAGAGATCTGGGGAATTCACCCCTCCACTTT. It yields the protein CSARDLGNSPLHF.

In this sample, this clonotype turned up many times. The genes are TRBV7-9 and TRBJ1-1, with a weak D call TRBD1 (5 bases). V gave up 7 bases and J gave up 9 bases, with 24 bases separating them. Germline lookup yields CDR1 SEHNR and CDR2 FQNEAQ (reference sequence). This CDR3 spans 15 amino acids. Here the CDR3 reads CASIQTTTAPNQAFF. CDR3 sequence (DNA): TGTGCCAGCATCCAAACAACGACAGCCCCCAATCAAGCTTTCTTT.

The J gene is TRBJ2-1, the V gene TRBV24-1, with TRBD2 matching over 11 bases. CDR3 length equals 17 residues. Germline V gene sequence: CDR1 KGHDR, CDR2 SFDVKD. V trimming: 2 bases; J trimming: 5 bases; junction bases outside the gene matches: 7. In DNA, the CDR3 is TGTGCCACCAGTGATTGGATAGCGGGAGGGGTCAACAATGAGCAGTTCTTC. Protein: CATSDWIAGGVNNEQFF.

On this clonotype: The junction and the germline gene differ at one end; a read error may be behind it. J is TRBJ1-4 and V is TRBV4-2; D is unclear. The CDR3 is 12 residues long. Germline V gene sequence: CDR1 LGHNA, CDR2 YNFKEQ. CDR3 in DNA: TGTGCCAACAGCCAATTAGGGGAAAAACTGTTTTTT. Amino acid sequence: CANSQLGEKLFF.

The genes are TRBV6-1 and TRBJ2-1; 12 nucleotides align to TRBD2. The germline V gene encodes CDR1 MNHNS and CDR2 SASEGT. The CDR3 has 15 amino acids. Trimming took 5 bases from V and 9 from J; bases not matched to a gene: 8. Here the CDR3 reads CASSPRLAGESEQFF. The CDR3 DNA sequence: TGTGCCAGCAGTCCAAGACTAGCGGGAGAGAGTGAGCAGTTCTTC.